This is a list of T cell receptor beta chains from one sample in a study of control samples from healthy donors and cancer patients. Repertoires were generated with immunoSEQ multiplex PCR, while TCRdb's copy carries only in-frame clones and drops some. The sample comprises more than 150,000 clones, approximately 90% of which are singletons, and 0.65% to 0.85% rests with the top ten. The sequenced material came from blood. All receptors come from a young woman in good health. The CDR3 runs from the conserved cysteine through the conserved F or W. The D gene is left open where the match is weak. A clone size is listed for some rows: how often the clone was seen (once, few, many), or a class if it is expanded.

>NA|TRBV15|NA|TRBJ2-5
CATSRDKGETQYF
TGTGCCACCAGCAGAGATAAGGGAGAGACCCAGTACTTC
>NA|TRBV2|NA|TRBJ2-3
CASSVDLGDTQYF
TGTGCCAGCAGTGTCGATTTAGGGGATACGCAGTATTTT
>NA|TRBV5-4|TRBD2|TRBJ2-1
CASSFLAGRREQFF
TGTGCCAGCAGCTTTTTAGCGGGACGTCGTGAGCAGTTCTTC
>NA|TRBV19|TRBD1|TRBJ2-7
CASSPGDRTAYEQYF
TGTGCCAGTAGTCCGGGGGACAGGACCGCCTACGAGCAGTACTTC
>NA|TRBV5-6|NA|TRBJ1-1
CASSLVSGVMNTEAFF
TGTGCCAGCAGCTTGGTTTCAGGAGTCATGAACACTGAAGCTTTCTTT
>NA|TRBV12-3/TRBV12-4|NA|TRBJ1-5
CASSIEGQPQHF
TGTGCCAGCAGCATCGAGGGCCAGCCCCAGCATTTT
>NA|TRBV5-1|NA|TRBJ2-2
CASSPVEGDTGELFF
TGCGCCAGCAGCCCGGTGGAGGGGGACACCGGGGAGCTGTTTTTT
>NA|TRBV6-6|TRBD1|TRBJ2-3
CASSYPQGVGTDTQYF
TGTGCCAGCAGTTACCCACAGGGGGTGGGAACAGATACGCAGTATTTT
>NA|TRBV11-2|TRBD2|TRBJ2-7
CASSSLAGAAYEQYF
TGTGCCAGCAGCTCACTAGCGGGAGCGGCCTACGAGCAGTACTTC
>few|TRBV4-2|NA|TRBJ1-3
CASRPTLGQSSGNTIYF
TGTGCCAGCAGGCCTACGCTGGGGCAATCCTCTGGAAACACCATATATTTT
>once|TRBV10-3|TRBD2|TRBJ2-5
CAISSSTSGKETQYF
TGTGCCATCAGTTCTTCTACTAGCGGGAAAGAGACCCAGTACTTC
>NA|TRBV11-2|NA|TRBJ2-7
CASSLARGAYEQYF
TGTGCCAGCAGCTTAGCCCGCGGAGCCTACGAGCAGTACTTC
>NA|TRBV7-8|NA|TRBJ1-4
CASSLTGGRNEKLFF
TGTGCCAGCAGCTTAACGGGGGGGCGTAATGAAAAACTGTTTTTT
>NA|TRBV18|NA|TRBJ2-1
CASSRTATPYYNEQFF
TGTGCCAGCTCACGGACAGCGACACCTTACTACAATGAGCAGTTCTTC
>few|TRBV5-8|NA|TRBJ1-1
CASSSGRVMNTEAFF
TGTGCCAGCAGCTCGGGACGGGTAATGAACACTGAAGCTTTCTTT
>NA|TRBV15|NA|TRBJ2-6
CATSRDQGSGANVLTF
TGTGCCACCAGCAGAGACCAGGGCTCTGGGGCCAACGTCCTGACTTTC